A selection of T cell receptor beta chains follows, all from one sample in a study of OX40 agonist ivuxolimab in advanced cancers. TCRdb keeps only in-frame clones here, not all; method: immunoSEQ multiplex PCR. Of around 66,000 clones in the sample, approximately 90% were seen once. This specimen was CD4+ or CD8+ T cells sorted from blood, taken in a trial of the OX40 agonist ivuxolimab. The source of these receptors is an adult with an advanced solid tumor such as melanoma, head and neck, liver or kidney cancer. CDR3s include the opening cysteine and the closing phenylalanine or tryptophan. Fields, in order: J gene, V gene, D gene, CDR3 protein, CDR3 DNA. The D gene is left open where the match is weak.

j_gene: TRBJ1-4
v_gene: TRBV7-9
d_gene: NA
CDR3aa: CASSKRTPGNNEKLFF
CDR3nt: TGTGCCAGCAGCAAGAGGACACCGGGGAATAATGAAAAACTGTTTTTT

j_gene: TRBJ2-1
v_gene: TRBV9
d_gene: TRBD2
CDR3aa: CASSVGTSGGWGYNEQFF
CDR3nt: TGTGCCAGCAGCGTCGGGACTAGCGGGGGGTGGGGATACAATGAGCAGTTCTTC

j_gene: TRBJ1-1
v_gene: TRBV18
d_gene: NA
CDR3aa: CASSPNRGNTEAFF
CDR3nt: TGTGCCAGCTCACCAAACCGGGGGAACACTGAAGCTTTCTTT

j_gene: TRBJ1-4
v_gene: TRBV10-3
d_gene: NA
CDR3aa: CAISEDPATNEKLFF
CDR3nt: TGTGCCATCAGTGAGGACCCGGCAACTAATGAAAAACTGTTTTTT

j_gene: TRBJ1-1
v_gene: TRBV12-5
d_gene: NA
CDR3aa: CASGLSMTEESPIGAFF
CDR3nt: TGTGCTAGTGGTTTATCTATGACCGAAGAAAGCCCCATCGGAGCTTTCTTT

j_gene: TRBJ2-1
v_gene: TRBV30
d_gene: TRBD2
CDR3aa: CAWRKGLAGGSEQFF
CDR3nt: TGTGCCTGGAGAAAAGGACTAGCGGGAGGAAGTGAGCAGTTCTTC

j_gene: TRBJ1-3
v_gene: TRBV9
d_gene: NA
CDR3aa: CASSAQSSGNTIYF
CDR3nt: TGTGCCAGCAGCGCCCAGAGCTCTGGAAACACCATATATTTT

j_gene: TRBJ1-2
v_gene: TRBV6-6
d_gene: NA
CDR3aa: CASSSYGTDYGYTF
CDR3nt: TGTGCCAGCAGTTCATACGGGACGGACTATGGCTACACCTTC

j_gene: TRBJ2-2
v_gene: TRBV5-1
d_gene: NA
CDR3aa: CASSFNTNTGELFF
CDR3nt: TGCGCCAGCAGCTTCAACACGAACACCGGGGAGCTGTTTTTT

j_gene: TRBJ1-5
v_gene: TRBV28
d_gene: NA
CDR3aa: CALQPGQQQPQHF
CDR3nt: TGTGCCCTCCAACCGGGACAACAACAGCCCCAGCATTTT

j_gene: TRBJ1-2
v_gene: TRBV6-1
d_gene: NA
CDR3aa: CASSEGAGLDGYTF
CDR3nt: TGTGCCAGCAGTGAAGGGGCAGGTTTGGATGGCTACACCTTC

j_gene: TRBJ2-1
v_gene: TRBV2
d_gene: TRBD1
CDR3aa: CASRRQGALTPEQFF
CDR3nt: TGTGCCAGCAGGAGACAGGGGGCTTTAACACCAGAGCAGTTCTTC

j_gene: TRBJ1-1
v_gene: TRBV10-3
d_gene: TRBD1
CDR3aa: CATQTQGAGTEAFF
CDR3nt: TGTGCCACCCAAACTCAGGGGGCGGGCACTGAAGCTTTCTTT

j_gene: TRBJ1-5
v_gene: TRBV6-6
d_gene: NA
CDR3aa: CASSYSGPYQPQHF
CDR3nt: TGTGCCAGCAGTTACTCAGGCCCTTATCAGCCCCAGCATTTT

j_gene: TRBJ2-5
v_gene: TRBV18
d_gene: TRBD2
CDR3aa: CASSGLAGDETQYF
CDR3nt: TGTGCCAGCTCAGGACTAGCGGGAGATGAGACCCAGTACTTC